This is a list of T cell receptor beta chains from one sample in a study of shared clonotypes between healthy human individuals. The table came from immunoSEQ multiplex PCR; TCRdb's copy has only in-frame clones and leaves some out. The sample records a few million clones, more than 80% being singletons. The sequenced sample consisted of naive CD4+ T cells sorted from blood. The receptors were gathered from a man aged 18 to 30 in good health. CDR3s include the opening cysteine and the closing phenylalanine or tryptophan. D genes are given only for firm matches. Some rows mark clone size as missing; the rest say once, few, many or name a class of expanded clone.

abundance	v_gene	d_gene	j_gene	CDR3aa	CDR3nt
NA	TRBV30	NA	TRBJ1-2	CAWSVLAAGNYGYTF	TGTGCCTGGAGTGTTTTAGCCGCCGGCAACTATGGCTACACCTTC
NA	TRBV11-2	NA	TRBJ1-4	CASSVEAGIEKLFF	TGTGCCAGCAGCGTAGAGGCAGGGATTGAAAAACTGTTTTTT
NA	TRBV18	TRBD2	TRBJ2-7	CASSPPAGGPYEQYF	TGTGCCAGCTCACCACCGGCGGGAGGGCCCTACGAGCAGTACTTC
NA	TRBV5-6	TRBD1	TRBJ2-5	CASSSQGRQETQYF	TGTGCCAGCAGCTCACAGGGGCGGCAAGAGACCCAGTACTTC
NA	TRBV11-2	NA	TRBJ2-1	CASSSRESSYNEQFF	TGTGCCAGCAGTTCTAGGGAAAGCTCCTACAATGAGCAGTTCTTC
NA	TRBV2	TRBD2	TRBJ2-3	CASSGGGPRNTDTQYF	TGTGCCAGCAGTGGGGGGGGACCCCGTAACACAGATACGCAGTATTTT
NA	TRBV6-5	NA	TRBJ2-7	CASSYNYRAAFYEQYF	TGTGCCAGCAGTTACAATTACCGGGCGGCCTTCTACGAGCAGTACTTC
NA	TRBV2	NA	TRBJ2-5	CASRWGQGETQYF	TGTGCCAGCAGATGGGGGCAGGGAGAGACCCAGTACTTC
NA	TRBV11-2	NA	TRBJ2-7	CASSLDGRQTTYEQYF	TGTGCCAGCAGCTTAGATGGCCGACAGACAACCTACGAGCAGTACTTC
once	TRBV9	TRBD1	TRBJ1-2	CASSGRGQGENYGYTF	TGTGCCAGCAGCGGACGGGGACAGGGAGAGAACTATGGCTACACCTTC
NA	TRBV25-1	TRBD2	TRBJ2-1	CASSEYIVGDYDNEQFF	TGTGCCAGCAGTGAATATATCGTTGGGGACTACGACAATGAGCAGTTCTTC
NA	TRBV29-1	NA	TRBJ2-3	CSVEGGTLTDTQYF	TGCAGCGTTGAGGGGGGGACACTCACAGATACGCAGTATTTT
NA	TRBV2	TRBD1	TRBJ2-3	CASSGQGATDTQYF	TGTGCCAGCAGTGGACAGGGGGCAACAGATACGCAGTATTTT
NA	TRBV5-1	TRBD1	TRBJ1-2	CASSPRTGDLPNYGYTF	TGCGCCAGCAGCCCTAGGACAGGGGACCTTCCCAACTATGGCTACACCTTC
few	TRBV2	TRBD1	TRBJ1-5	CASSSQGGAQPQHF	TGTGCCAGCAGTTCACAGGGGGGGGCTCAGCCCCAGCATTTT
NA	TRBV10-3	TRBD1	TRBJ1-3	CAIRTGGSGNTIYF	TGTGCCATCAGGACAGGGGGATCTGGAAACACCATATATTTT
NA	TRBV9	NA	TRBJ2-5	CASSVGLGVIRETQYF	TGTGCCAGCAGCGTTGGCCTAGGGGTAATTCGAGAGACCCAGTACTTC
NA	TRBV7-9	TRBD1	TRBJ1-1	CASSLAGRGFTEAFF	TGTGCCAGCAGCTTAGCTGGCAGGGGGTTCACTGAAGCTTTCTTT
NA	TRBV18	TRBD2	TRBJ2-1	CASSPLAGVGNEQFF	TGTGCCAGCTCACCCTTAGCGGGGGTCGGAAATGAGCAGTTCTTC
NA	TRBV9	TRBD2	TRBJ2-7	CASSVGLAGGDEQYF	TGTGCCAGCAGCGTAGGTCTAGCGGGAGGCGACGAGCAGTACTTC
NA	TRBV27	NA	TRBJ1-6	CASSLWAYNSPLHF	TGTGCCAGCAGTTTATGGGCCTATAATTCACCCCTCCACTTT
NA	TRBV7-5	NA	TRBJ2-4	CASPGTRNIQYF	TGTGCCAGCCCCGGGACGCGGAACATTCAGTACTTC
NA	TRBV7-3	NA	TRBJ1-2	CASSPGHGEGGYTF	TGTGCCAGCAGCCCCGGACATGGGGAGGGTGGCTACACCTTC
few	TRBV6-1	TRBD1	TRBJ1-5	CASSVEQGAAQAQHF	TGTGCCAGCAGTGTGGAACAGGGGGCCGCACAGGCCCAGCATTTT
NA	TRBV2	NA	TRBJ1-1	CASRPSGVTEAFF	TGTGCCAGCAGGCCCTCGGGGGTCACTGAAGCTTTCTTT
NA	TRBV6-6	NA	TRBJ2-3	CASSLGGHSTDTQYF	TGTGCCAGCAGCCTCGGGGGCCACAGCACAGATACGCAGTATTTT
NA	TRBV25-1	NA	TRBJ1-2	CASSAPSGVYTF	TGTGCCAGCAGTGCCCCTTCGGGAGTCTACACCTTC
NA	TRBV6-5	NA	TRBJ2-2	CAGLADPTGELFF	TGTGCCGGATTAGCGGATCCCACCGGGGAGCTGTTTTTT
NA	TRBV2	TRBD2	TRBJ2-3	CASRHQPGLAGGPSTDTQYF	TGTGCCAGCAGACACCAGCCAGGACTAGCGGGGGGCCCTAGCACAGATACGCAGTATTTT